This entry lists 2 T cell receptor beta chains sequenced from one sample in a study of blood T cell repertoires in COVID-19 (dated by TCRdb to the early 2020s). The receptor library was made with the immunoSEQ multiplex PCR assay. TCRdb stores this immuneACCESS table with in-frame sequences only. Part of the clones is absent; in the studies checked, under half of the shortfall reflects unresolved V genes, and no reason is known for the rest. The sample profile shows around 200,000 clones; roughly 88% of them were found once. The ten largest clonotypes hold about 7% of the sample. Sequencing was done on a sample of peripheral blood. These receptors were collected from a woman aged 40 to 49 with COVID-19, enrolled during active disease.

The rearrangement joins TRBV7-9 to TRBJ2-1, with TRBD1 identical over 7 bases. The CDR3 has 14 residues. V shed 0 bases, J shed 6 bases, and the junction held 2 bases outside the gene matches. The germline V gene has CDR1 SEHNR and CDR2 FQNEAQ (reference sequence). The CDR3 reads CASSLAPGGNEQFF. CDR3 DNA sequence: TGTGCCAGCAGCTTAGCTCCAGGGGGCAATGAGCAGTTCTTC. Based on the CDR3 plus reference TRBV7-9 and TRBJ2-1, the full variable domain is DTGVSQNPRHKITKRGQNVTFRCDPISEHNRLYWYRQTLGQGPEFLTYFQNEAQLEKSRLLSDRFSAERPKGSFSTLEIQRTEQGDSAMYLCASSLAPGGNEQFFGPGTRLTVL.

The genes are TRBV5-4 and TRBJ1-6; D uncertain. CDR1 is SGHNT, CDR2 YYREEE, per germline (reference sequence). This CDR3 comprises 15 residues. Trimming pared 1 base from V and 2 bases from J, leaving 7 bases between. Written as DNA, the CDR3 is TGTGCCAGCAGCTTGCAAGGAGCCTATAATTCACCCCTCCACTTT. Its translation is CASSLQGAYNSPLHF.